These 30 T cell receptor delta chains were sequenced from one sample in a study of gamma-delta T cells after stem cell transplantation. TCRdb reran clone calling via CATT on the RT-PCR reads. The profile covers more than 2,500 delta-chain clones, with 30% appearing a single time and about 23% taken by the ten largest. Sample: gamma-delta T cells. The receptors derive from a human donor. It is not recorded whose cells these are; they may come from a transplant donor.

This clone has just a few counts. V usage is TRDV2 and J usage is TRDJ1; the match to TRDD3 covers 8 bases. The trim removed 3 bases at V and 0 bases at J, leaving 14 bases unmatched. The length of the CDR3 is 18 residues. The germline gives CDR1 GEAIGNYY, CDR2 EKD. The CDR3 loop is CACDPLLGVTRHTDKLIF. CDR3 coding DNA: TGTGCCTGTGACCCCCTACTGGGGGTGACTCGTCACACCGATAAACTCATCTTT.

Points on this clone: The TCRdb protein, from a much larger clone, departs from this DNA's translation at residue 8, likely by read error; the protein shown derives from the DNA. The chain joins TRDV2 to TRDJ1, with D perhaps TRDD3 (6 bases). Germline V gives CDR1 GEAIGNYY, CDR2 EKD. Trimming pared 2 bases from V and 0 bases from J, leaving 18 bases between. The CDR3 totals 17 residues. CDR3 loop: CACDIVGGLSYTDKLIF. The CDR3 DNA follows: TGTGCCTGTGACATCGTGGGGGGCCTGTCGTACACCGATAAACTCATCTTT.

As regards this clone: A single base separates this from a much larger clone, so it may be a read error. The V and J genes are TRDV1 and TRDJ1, with a weak D call TRDD3 (6 bases). Germline CDR1 reads TSWWSYY; CDR2 reads QGS. The germline V and J ends were trimmed by 3 bases and 3 bases, with 38 bases remaining between them. The CDR3 is 23 residues long. CDR3 loop: CALGDTPRTSHKYWVKFADKLIF. CDR3 sequence (DNA): TGTGCTCTTGGGGACACCCCGAGGACTTCCCACAAGTACTGGGTAAAGTTCGCCGATAAACTCATCTTT.

Details on this clone: This likely reflects a read error, since a far larger clone is one base away. The chain carries TRDV2 and TRDJ1, with D possibly being TRDD3 (5 bases). V shed 0 bases and J shed 1 base, with 11 bases lying between them. This CDR3 is built from 15 residues. The V gene's germline CDR1 is GEAIGNYY and CDR2 EKD. The CDR3 nucleotides read TGTGCCTGTGACACCGTCGGGGAGTGCACCGATAAACTCATCTTT. Translating gives CACDTVGECTDKLIF.

This clone is deemed medium-sized (0.01 to 0.1%). Other DNA variants within this sample encode the same CDR3. The rearrangement uses TRDV2 and TRDJ1, with 9 bases that match TRDD3. The CDR3 has 17 residues. From germline, CDR1 is GEAIGNYY and CDR2 EKD. With V trimmed by 0 bases and J by 0 bases, 7 bases remained unmatched. The CDR3 spells CACDTLLGEGYTDKLIF. The CDR3 nucleotides read TGTGCCTGTGACACCTTACTGGGGGAAGGGTACACCGATAAACTCATCTTT.

This clone was seen more than once but under ten times. V gene TRDV1 combines with J gene TRDJ1; D perhaps matches TRDD3 (6 bases). V lost 8 bases and J lost 0, with 10 bases in between. Germline CDR1 is TSWWSYY and CDR2 is QGS. The CDR3 length is 13 residues. As DNA, the CDR3 is TGTGCTCTTCGGGGGAGTTACACCGATAAACTCATCTTT. Amino acid sequence: CALRGSYTDKLIF.

About this clone itself: In the same sample, other DNA sequences code for this CDR3. This chain uses TRDV2 with TRDJ1; D is possibly TRDD3 (8 bases). CDR1 is GEAIGNYY, CDR2 EKD, per germline. This CDR3 is built from 20 residues. V was pared by 3 bases and J by 0 bases, with 28 bases between. Here the CDR3 reads CACDPLPSVLGAEYTDKLIF. The DNA of the CDR3 is TGTGCCTGTGACCCCCTTCCTTCCGTACTGGGGGCGGAGTACACCGATAAACTCATCTTT.

With respect to this clone: A far larger clone is one nucleotide away, so this likely arose from a read error. The identical CDR3 is also encoded by other nucleotide sequences in the sample. The chain recombines TRDV2 with TRDJ1; maybe TRDD3 (5 bases). The germline V gene has CDR1 GEAIGNYY and CDR2 EKD. CDR3 size: 18 residues. CDR3 bases: TGCGCCTGTGACCCATTGTCGGTGGCGGATATCCTCACCGATAAACTCATCTTT. Translation: CACDPLSVADILTDKLIF.

In the case of this clone: A much larger clonotype is one base distant, so this may be a read error. V is TRDV2 and J is TRDJ3, with D possibly being TRDD2 (6 bases). The V gene's germline CDR1 is GEAIGNYY and CDR2 EKD. The CDR3 is 21 residues long. The CDR3 region is CACGQAGASSLPSRDTRQMFF. The CDR3 coding sequence is TGTGCCTGTGGCCAAGCGGGGGCTTCCTCTCTTCCCTCCCGGGACACCCGACAGATGTTTTTC.

The CDR3 is CACDTVQGDPSKLIF. The CDR3 DNA sequence: TGTGCCTGTGACACCGTACAGGGGGATCCCTCTAAACTCATCTTT. The rearrangement joins TRDV2 to TRDJ1, with 7 bases identical to TRDD3. CDR1 is GEAIGNYY and CDR2 is EKD in the germline V gene. V lost 0 bases and J lost 7; bases outside the gene matches: 10. This CDR3 spans 15 amino acids.

This clone was seen only a few times. This CDR3 is also generated by other DNA sequences in the sample. V and J are TRDV2 and TRDJ1, with D possibly being TRDD3 (6 bases). V shed 0 bases and J shed 6 bases, with 22 bases lying between them. CDR1 is GEAIGNYY, CDR2 EKD, per germline. The CDR3 contains 17 residues. The DNA for the CDR3 is TGTGCCTGTGACACCCTTGGGGGTAACCAATCGCCCAATAAACTCATCTTT. It yields the protein CACDTLGGNQSPNKLIF.

As regards this clone: This is likely an artifact of a read error, given a far larger clone one base away. This chain connects TRDV2 to TRDJ1; 8 bases match TRDD3. The CDR3 runs to 20 residues. Germline trimming cut 0 bases from V and 2 bases from J; bases unmatched to any gene: 19. Germline lookup yields CDR1 GEAIGNYY and CDR2 EKD. CDR3 region: CACDTGYRPVLGALTDKLIF. The CDR3 coding sequence is TGTGCCTGTGACACCGGTTATAGACCCGTACTGGGGGCCCTAACCGATAAACTCATCTTT.

As for this clone: This may come from a read error, since a much larger clone is one base off. V gene TRDV2 combines with J gene TRDJ1; TRDD3 matches 11 bases. The CDR3 runs to 15 residues. Germline V CDR1 and CDR2: GEAIGNYY, EKD. The CDR3 reads CARDKLGDNYDKLIF. CDR3 nucleotides: TGTGCCCGTGACAAACTGGGGGATAACTACGATAAACTCATCTTT.

A few counts support this clone. The chain links TRDV1 to TRDJ1; 11 bases agree with TRDD3. Germline CDR1 and CDR2: TSWWSYY and QGS. V was clipped by 3 bases and J by 1 base; unmatched bases: 25. CDR3 length: 23 amino acids. The CDR3 sequence is CALGDISSSSLGGGGYATDKLIF. The CDR3 bases are TGTGCTCTTGGGGATATATCATCTTCCTCCCTGGGAGGTGGGGGATACGCCACCGATAAACTCATCTTT.

The chain recombines TRDV2 with TRDJ1, with 8 bases identical to TRDD3. CDR3 length equals 18 residues. The junction had 11 bases not matched to a gene; V was cut back by 0 bases and J by 0 bases. The germline V gene has CDR1 GEAIGNYY and CDR2 EKD. CDR3 DNA: TGTGCCTGTGACACCGTTGGGGGATTGAGAGCGTACACCGATAAACTCATCTTT. This sequence encodes CACDTVGGLRAYTDKLIF.

In its sample, this clone is medium-sized. J is TRDJ3 and V is TRDV2, with 11 nucleotides matching TRDD3. The CDR3 runs to 19 residues. Trimming took 0 bases from V and 3 from J; bases not matched to a gene: 6. Germline CDR1 GEAIGNYY, CDR2 EKD. In DNA form, the CDR3 reads TGTGCCTGTGACACCGTACTGGGGGATAATAGCTGGGACACCCGACAGATGTTTTTC. This sequence encodes CACDTVLGDNSWDTRQMFF.

Concerning this clone itself: The protein held in TCRdb is that of a much larger clone and does not match this DNA's translation at residue 12, likely because of a read error; the protein shown is translated from the DNA. The rearrangement uses TRDV2 and TRDJ2; TRDD3 might be the D (6 bases). This CDR3 has 17 amino acids. Germline values: CDR1 GEAIGNYY, CDR2 EKD. The CDR3 sequence: CACDTLSRGAGAAQLFF. The CDR3 DNA reads as TGTGCCTGTGACACTTTAAGTCGGGGGGCTGGGGCAGCACAACTATTCTTT.

This clone is judged large (0.1 to 1%). The identical CDR3 is also encoded by other nucleotide sequences in the sample. V is TRDV2 and J is TRDJ1; D unclear. Trimming removed 2 bases at V and 3 bases at J, with 15 bases between. Germline V CDR1 and CDR2: GEAIGNYY, EKD. CDR3 size: 15 residues. The CDR3: CACDSVLLKADKLIF. DNA of the CDR3: TGTGCCTGTGACAGTGTACTGCTCAAGGCCGATAAACTCATCTTT.

Turning to this clone: This likely reflects a read error, since a far larger clone is one base away. The rearrangement links TRDV2 to TRDJ1; 8 bases line up with TRDD3. Germline assignment: CDR1 GEAIGNYY and CDR2 EKD. CDR3 length: 24 amino acids. The junction had 35 bases not matched to a gene; V was cut back by 5 bases and J by 1 base. Here the CDR3 DNA reads TGTGCCTGTGGCGGGGTCTACGTTCCTGCTGGGGGACATCCTCTTCTCGGGGGCACCGATAAACTCATCTTT. Residues: CACGGVYVPAGGHPLLGGTDKLIF.

This clone showed up just a few times. The chain is built from TRDV2 and TRDJ1; TRDD3 matches at 12 bases. The CDR3 is made up of 20 amino acids. Looked up from germline, CDR1 is GEAIGNYY and CDR2 is EKD. Trimming took 0 bases from V and 3 from J; bases not matched to a gene: 16. CDR3 amino acids: CACDTLSYEGTGGYPDKLIF. The CDR3 nucleotides read TGTGCCTGTGACACCCTTTCCTACGAGGGTACTGGGGGATACCCCGATAAACTCATCTTT.

The chain is built from TRDV2 and TRDJ1, with D hard to call. CDR3 length equals 19 residues. V was cut by 0 bases and J by 0 bases, with 22 bases left in between. CDR1 GEAIGNYY and CDR2 EKD come from the germline V gene. The CDR3 region is CACDTVSSPLRAHTDKLIF. CDR3 in DNA: TGTGCCTGTGACACCGTATCCTCTCCCCTGAGGGCCCACACCGATAAACTCATCTTT.

This clone is medium-sized by share. V and J are TRDV2 and TRDJ1, with 7 bases that match TRDD3. In germline, CDR1 is GEAIGNYY, CDR2 EKD. V trimming: 1 base; J trimming: 0 bases; junction bases outside the gene matches: 10. The CDR3 extends over 17 amino acids. As DNA, the CDR3 is TGTGCCTGTGACACTCTGGGGGTCCCTCTTAACACCGATAAACTCATCTTT. As protein: CACDTLGVPLNTDKLIF.

As regards this clone: A far larger clone is one nucleotide away, so this likely arose from a read error. V usage is TRDV2 and J usage is TRDJ3; D is unresolved. CDR1 is GEAIGNYY and CDR2 is EKD in the germline V gene. The CDR3 length is 15 residues. CDR3 sequence (DNA): TGTGCCTGTGACCCCGCCAGCCGGGACACCCGACGGATGTTTTTC. Translation gives CACDPASRDTRRMFF.

In the case of this clone: Only one base separates this from a far larger clonotype, so it likely reflects a read error. Other DNA variants within this sample encode the same CDR3. This rearrangement joins TRDV3 to TRDJ1, with D uncertain. Germline lookup yields CDR1 TVYSNPD and CDR2 GDNSRS (reference sequence). V lost 5 bases, J lost 5 bases, and 27 bases lay in between. The CDR3 length is 16 residues. CDR3 DNA sequence: TGTGCCCTCGCAACGTATGGATCAGGATTCACTGATAAACTCATCTTT. It encodes CALATYGSGFTDKLIF.

This clone showed up just a few times. The chain carries TRDV1 and TRDJ1; 11 nucleotides match TRDD3. Germline lookup yields CDR1 TSWWSYY and CDR2 QGS. V lost 2 bases and J lost 0; bases outside the gene matches: 5. The CDR3 spans 17 residues. The CDR3 region is CALGEIGGYVYTDKLIF. CDR3 bases: TGTGCTCTTGGGGAAATTGGGGGATACGTTTACACCGATAAACTCATCTTT.

As to this clone: The protein recorded in TCRdb matches a much larger clone and deviates from this DNA's translation at residue 11, suggesting a read error; the protein here is obtained by translating the DNA. The chain carries TRDV3 and TRDJ1; the D is unclear. The CDR3 is made up of 16 amino acids. Germline V gene data show CDR1 as TVYSNPD and CDR2 as GDNSRS (reference sequence). V gave up 5 bases and J gave up 3 bases, with 25 bases separating them. CDR3 in amino acids: CALATYGSGFADKLIF. The CDR3 DNA follows: TGTGCCCTCGCAACGTATGGATCAGGATTCGCCGATAAACTCATCTTT.

This clone was counted a few times. TCRdb pairs this DNA with a much larger clone's protein that differs at residue 3, likely a read error; the protein shown was translated from the DNA. The V and J genes are TRDV2 and TRDJ1; D possibly corresponds to TRDD3 (5 bases). The CDR3 covers 18 residues. Per germline, CDR1 GEAIGNYY and CDR2 EKD. The CDR3 sequence is CARDPLSVADILTDKLIF. For the CDR3, the DNA is TGTGCCCGTGACCCATTGTCGGTGGCGGATATCCTCACCGATAAACTCATCTTT.

This clone qualifies as medium-sized. This chain's CDR3 is CAFRPSTGGYTDKLIF. Written as DNA, the CDR3 is TGTGCCTTTCGGCCGAGTACTGGGGGGTACACCGATAAACTCATCTTT. V gene TRDV3 combines with J gene TRDJ1, with TRDD3 matching over 8 bases. V shed 2 bases and J 0 bases; nucleotides not matched to a gene: 11. CDR1 is TVYSNPD and CDR2 is GDNSRS in the germline V gene (reference sequence). The CDR3 runs 16 residues. Combining the CDR3 with reference TRDV3 and TRDJ1 gives the whole variable domain CDKVTQSSPDQTVASGSEVVLLCTYDTVYSNPDLFWYRIRPDYSFQFVFYGDNSRSEGADFTQGRFSVKHILTQKAFHLVISPVRTEDSATYYCAFRPSTGGYTDKLIFGKGTRVTVEP.

On this clone: This clone may be a read error of a much larger clone one base away. This chain connects TRDV2 to TRDJ1, with D possibly TRDD3 on 5 matching bases. The germline V gene has CDR1 GEAIGNYY and CDR2 EKD. The V gene lost 3 bases and the J gene lost 4 bases, with 17 bases spanning the gap. The CDR3 has 15 amino acids. CDR3 coding DNA: TGTGCCTGTGACCTACTGGAGGAGCACGGCGATAAACTCATCTTT. As protein: CACDLLEEHGDKLIF.

On this clone itself: One base separates it from a far larger clone, so it is likely a read error. This chain uses TRDV2 with TRDJ1; D might be TRDD3 (5 bases). Germline V gene sequence: CDR1 GEAIGNYY, CDR2 EKD. The CDR3 consists of 15 residues. The CDR3 DNA follows: TGTGCCTGTGACACCATGGGGACCCCGGAGGATAAACCCATCTTT. This codes for CACDTMGTPEDKPIF.